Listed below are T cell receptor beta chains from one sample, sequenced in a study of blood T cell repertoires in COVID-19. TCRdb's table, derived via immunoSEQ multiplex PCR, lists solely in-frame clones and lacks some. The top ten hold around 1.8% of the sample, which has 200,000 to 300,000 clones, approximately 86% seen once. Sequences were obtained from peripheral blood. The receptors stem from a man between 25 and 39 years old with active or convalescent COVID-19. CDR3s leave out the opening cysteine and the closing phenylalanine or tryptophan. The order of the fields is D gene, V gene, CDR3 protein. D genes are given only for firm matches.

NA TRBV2 ASSELGRSPLH
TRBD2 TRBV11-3 ASSLRAGGPKDTQY
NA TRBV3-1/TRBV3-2 ASSQVRRNEQF
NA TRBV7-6 ASSLDPGEGNTIY
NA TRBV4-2 ASSQVGRAQI
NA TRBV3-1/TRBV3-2 ASSPGTGDTEAF
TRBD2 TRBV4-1 ASSQDPSAGGRETQY
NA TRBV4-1 ASSQELTSGSYNEQF
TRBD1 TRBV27 ASSPTGIYSYNSPLH
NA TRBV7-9 ASSSNSANTGELF
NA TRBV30 AWSNFQVWRAKNIQY
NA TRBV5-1 ASSSRRHGVGLQETQY
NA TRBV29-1 SVDNMGWTEAF
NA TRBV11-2 ASSWDWRGVPDTQY
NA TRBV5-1 ASSTTETQGAQGTEAF
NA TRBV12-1 ASSFARAAGELF
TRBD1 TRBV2 ASTRGQGRSNTEAF
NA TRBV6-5 ASRTPGLNY
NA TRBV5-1 ASSYVGADEKLF
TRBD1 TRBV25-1 ASGDRSGSFTGELF
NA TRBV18 ASSPGGGQIQETQY
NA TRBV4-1 ASSQGRLRHDYNEQF
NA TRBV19 ASSIDSISYT
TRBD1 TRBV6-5 ASSYSGRGHGELF
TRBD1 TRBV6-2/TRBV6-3 ASSNDRGLATEQF
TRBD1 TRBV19 ASSTDRVNSPLH
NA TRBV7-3 ASSLTAGEKLF
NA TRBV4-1 ASSQEARGTKNIQY
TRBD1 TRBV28 ASDWTGAPLNQPQH
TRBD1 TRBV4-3 ASSQEGQGGFGEKLF